Shown below are 20 T cell receptor beta chains from a single sample sequenced in a study of CD8+ T cells in alopecia areata. In each case, RNA was isolated and then reverse transcribed into cDNA as the sequencing template. Data came from immunoSEQ multiplex PCR; TCRdb stores just in-frame clones and leaves some out. The repertoire consists of about 110,000 clones, with roughly 60% occurring once and the leading ten covering about 20%. Sequenced material: CD8+ T cells sorted from blood. The receptors stem from a human donor in good health.

Of note for this clone: Relative to the germline gene, one junction end is altered; a read error may explain this. The chain employs TRBV7-9 and TRBJ2-1; D might be TRBD2 (5 bases). This CDR3 spans 11 amino acids. In germline, CDR1 is SEHNR, CDR2 FQNEAQ (reference sequence). The CDR3 nucleotides read TGTGCCAGCAGCCTAGCCCGCGAGCAGTTCTTC. It codes for CASSLAREQFF.

This chain links TRBV10-3 with TRBJ2-3, with D unclear. The germline V gene encodes CDR1 ENHRY and CDR2 SYGVKD. The CDR3 consists of 13 residues. Trimming took 2 bases from V and 2 from J, leaving 5 bases between them. CDR3 residues: CAISEPTTDTQYF. CDR3 bases: TGTGCCATCAGTGAGCCTACCACAGATACGCAGTATTTT.

V is TRBV28 and J is TRBJ2-3, with D possibly TRBD2 on 7 matching bases. This CDR3 has 14 amino acids. The germline CDR1 and CDR2 sequences are MDHEN and SYDVKM. Trimming took 4 bases from V and 1 from J, leaving 9 bases between them. The CDR3: CASSWGGRTDTQYF. The CDR3 DNA follows: TGTGCCAGCAGTTGGGGGGGGCGCACAGATACGCAGTATTTT.

The rearrangement links TRBV4-1 to TRBJ1-2; the D gene is possibly TRBD1 (6 bases). This CDR3 has 16 amino acids. Germline lookup yields CDR1 MGHRA and CDR2 YSYEKL. V shed 6 bases and J shed 2 bases, with 19 bases lying between them. In nucleotides, the CDR3 is TGCGCCAGCAGACAACCTACAGGGATGGGAAACTATGGCTACACCTTC. Residues: CASRQPTGMGNYGYTF.

This sequence joins TRBV15 and TRBJ2-7; 7 nucleotides agree with TRBD2. The CDR3 is 14 residues long. Germline V lookup: CDR1 LNHNV, CDR2 YYDKDF (reference sequence). The trim removed 4 bases at V and 7 bases at J, leaving 10 bases unmatched. The CDR3 bases are TGTGCCACCAGCACTGACGGACTGGGGGGGGAGCAGTACTTC. Encoded protein: CATSTDGLGGEQYF.

The chain uses TRBV29-1 and TRBJ2-7, with 8 bases identical to TRBD1. Per the germline V gene, CDR1 is SQVTM and CDR2 is ANQGSEA. This CDR3 has 12 amino acids. Trimming took 6 bases from V and 6 from J; bases not matched to a gene: 7. The CDR3 sequence: CSVGGQGGEQYF. Here the CDR3 DNA reads TGCAGCGTCGGTGGACAGGGTGGCGAGCAGTACTTC.

The chain carries TRBV28 and TRBJ2-1; the D is unclear. The CDR3 is 14 amino acids. Germline CDR1 reads MDHEN; CDR2 reads SYDVKM. The ends were cut back, 5 bases at V and 9 bases at J, with 17 bases in the middle. The CDR3 DNA follows: TGTGCCAGCAGTCGCTGGACGGAAGGCAGTGAGCAGTTCTTC. It yields the protein CASSRWTEGSEQFF. Full variable domain (missing parts from reference TRBV28 and TRBJ2-1): DVKVTQSSRYLVKRTGEKVFLECVQDMDHENMFWYRQDPGLGLRLIYFSYDVKMKEKGDIPEGYSVSREKKERFSLILESASTNQTSMYLCASSRWTEGSEQFFGPGTRLTVL.

This chain links TRBV7-9 with TRBJ2-4, with 11 positions matching TRBD1. Germline V CDR1 and CDR2: SEHNR, FQNEAQ (reference sequence). The CDR3 loop spans 18 amino acids. V lost 2 bases, J lost 7 bases, and 13 bases stayed unmatched. Written as DNA, the CDR3 is TGTGCCAGCAGCTTAACTTCTATCCGGACAGGGGGCGACAACATTCAGTACTTC. Its translation: CASSLTSIRTGGDNIQYF.

Turning to this clone: The junction departs from germline at one end; a sequencing error may be responsible. V and J are TRBV7-3 and TRBJ1-6; 9 bases agree with TRBD1. This CDR3 contains 14 residues. The germline V gene has CDR1 SGHTA and CDR2 FQGTGA. CDR3 region: CASSLTGGSSPLHF. CDR3 coding DNA: TGTGCCAGCAGCCTAACAGGGGGCAGTTCACCCCTCCACTTT. The complete variable domain, with remaining parts taken from reference TRBV7-3 and TRBJ1-6, reads GAGVSQTPSNKVTEKGKYVELRCDPISGHTALYWYRQSLGQGPEFLIYFQGTGAADDSGLPNDRFFAVRPEGSVSTLKIQRTERGDSAVYLCASSLTGGSSPLHFGNGTRLTVT.

In this sample, this clone turned up a few times. The chain recombines TRBV7-9 with TRBJ1-4; the match to TRBD1 covers 9 bases. This CDR3 comprises 15 residues. V lost 5 bases to trimming and J lost 7 bases; unmatched junction nucleotides: 8. Germline lookup yields CDR1 SEHNR and CDR2 FQNEAQ (reference sequence). The CDR3 nucleotides are TGTGCCAGCAGCCTAGGTCCGGACAGGGGTGAAAAACTGTTTTTT. This translates into CASSLGPDRGEKLFF.

The genes are TRBV5-6 and TRBJ1-1; 9 nucleotides line up with TRBD1. V lost 4 bases to trimming and J lost 5 bases; unmatched junction nucleotides: 6. The CDR3 length is 14 residues. Germline CDR1 is SGHDT and CDR2 is YYEEEE. The CDR3 is CASSEGQGWTEAFF. As DNA, the CDR3 is TGTGCCAGCAGCGAGGGACAGGGTTGGACTGAAGCTTTCTTT.

This sequence joins TRBV6-5 and TRBJ2-7; the match to TRBD1 covers 7 bases. The CDR3 is made up of 14 amino acids. J gave up 2 bases and V 5 bases, and 6 bases lay outside the gene matches. Germline-derived CDR1 and CDR2 are MNHEY and SVGAGI. In DNA form, the CDR3 reads TGTGCCAGCAGTCCCGGACAGGTGGCCTACGAGCAGTACTTC. This encodes CASSPGQVAYEQYF.

V usage is TRBV5-6 and J usage is TRBJ2-1; 9 bases fit TRBD1. The CDR3 runs 19 residues. Trimming cost V 4 bases and J 8 bases; bases outside gene matches: 22. CDR1 and CDR2 (germline): SGHDT, YYEEEE. DNA for the CDR3: TGTGCCAGCAGCCCTCTCCCGGGACAGGGCGTCGGGTTTCCATATGAGCAGTTCTTC. It specifies CASSPLPGQGVGFPYEQFF.

CDR3 protein: CASSLAGLHIHEQFF. The CDR3 nucleotides read TGCGCCAGCAGCTTAGCTGGACTCCATATTCATGAGCAGTTCTTC. The chain uses TRBV5-1 and TRBJ2-1; maybe TRBD2 (5 bases). Germline V gives CDR1 SGHRS, CDR2 YFSETQ. The V and J ends lost 2 bases and 8 bases respectively, with 17 bases between them. There are 15 residues in the CDR3.

The V and J genes are TRBV5-1 and TRBJ1-4; 8 nucleotides line up with TRBD1. CDR3 length: 16 amino acids. Germline CDR1 and CDR2: SGHRS and YFSETQ. The junction had 9 bases not matched to a gene; V was cut back by 0 bases and J by 8 bases. The CDR3 region is CASSLEGRGLEEKLFF. In DNA, the CDR3 is TGCGCCAGCAGCTTGGAGGGCAGGGGGCTGGAGGAAAAACTGTTTTTT.

This clone was seen only a few times. The rearrangement uses TRBV13 and TRBJ2-3; TRBD2 aligns across 16 bases. This CDR3 is built from 21 residues. CDR1 PRHDT and CDR2 FYEKMQ come from the germline V gene (reference sequence). J was trimmed by 0 bases and V by 5 bases; bases with no gene match: 14. This chain's CDR3 is CASSTVEGLAGGLKSTDTQYF. The CDR3 DNA is TGTGCCAGCAGCACCGTAGAGGGACTAGCGGGGGGGCTAAAGAGCACAGATACGCAGTATTTT.

The rearrangement uses TRBV11-2 and TRBJ2-6; D gene uncertain. The germline V and J ends were trimmed by 1 base and 0 bases, with 4 bases remaining between them. The CDR3 runs to 15 residues. The germline gives CDR1 SGHAT, CDR2 FQNNGV. CDR3 region: CASSLVRSGANVLTF. The CDR3 coding sequence is TGTGCCAGCAGCTTAGTCCGCTCTGGGGCCAACGTCCTGACTTTC.

The rearrangement links TRBV7-9 to TRBJ1-6; no reliable D call. Trimming pared 5 bases from V and 8 bases from J, leaving 7 bases between. The CDR3 spans 12 residues. The germline V gene has CDR1 SEHNR and CDR2 FQNEAQ (reference sequence). For the CDR3, the DNA is TGTGCCAGCAGCGATCAAGATTCACCCCTCCACTTT. This sequence encodes CASSDQDSPLHF.

The gene calls are TRBV6-5 and TRBJ1-1, with TRBD1 identical over 9 bases. CDR3 length: 14 amino acids. Germline lookup yields CDR1 MNHEY and CDR2 SVGAGI. J lost 5 bases, V lost 6 bases, and 7 bases had no gene match. CDR3 sequence reads: CASSLATGGTEAFF. CDR3 nucleotide sequence: TGTGCCAGCAGCCTCGCGACAGGGGGAACTGAAGCTTTCTTT.

The rearrangement links TRBV7-8 to TRBJ2-3; no clear D gene. In germline, CDR1 is SGHVS, CDR2 FQNEAQ. V gave up 0 bases and J gave up 4 bases, with 8 bases separating them. The CDR3 contains 14 residues. CDR3 bases: TGTGCCAGCAGCTTAGCGGAGTTCCCAGATACGCAGTATTTT. It encodes CASSLAEFPDTQYF.